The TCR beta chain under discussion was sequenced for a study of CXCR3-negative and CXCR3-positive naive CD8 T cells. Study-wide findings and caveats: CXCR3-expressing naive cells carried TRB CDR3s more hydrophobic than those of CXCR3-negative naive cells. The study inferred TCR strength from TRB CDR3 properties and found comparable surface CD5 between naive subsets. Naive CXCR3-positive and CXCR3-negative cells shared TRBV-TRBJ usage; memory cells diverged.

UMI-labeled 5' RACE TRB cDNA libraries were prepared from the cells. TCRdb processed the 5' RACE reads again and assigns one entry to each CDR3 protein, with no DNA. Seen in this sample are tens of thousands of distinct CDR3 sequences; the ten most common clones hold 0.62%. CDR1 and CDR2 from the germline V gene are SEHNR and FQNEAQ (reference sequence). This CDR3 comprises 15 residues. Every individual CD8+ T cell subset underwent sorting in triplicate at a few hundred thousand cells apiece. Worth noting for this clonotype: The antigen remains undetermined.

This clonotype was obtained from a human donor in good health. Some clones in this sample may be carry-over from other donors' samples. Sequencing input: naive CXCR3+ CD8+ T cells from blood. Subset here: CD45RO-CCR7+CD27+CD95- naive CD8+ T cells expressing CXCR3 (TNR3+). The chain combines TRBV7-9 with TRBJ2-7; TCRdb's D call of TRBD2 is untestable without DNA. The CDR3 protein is CASSLSGSVDYEQYF.